This T cell receptor (beta chain) emerged from a study of T cell changes during pregnancy in multiple sclerosis (dated by TCRdb to between 2017 and 2020). In the study overall: Changes in the T cell repertoire over the course of pregnancy were examined in this study in women with multiple sclerosis.

Worth noting for this clone: Its antigen remains undetermined. Base-call qualities are not available, and no considerably larger clone is one nucleotide away.

Sequences SGHRS (CDR1) and YFSETQ (CDR2) are obtained from the germline V gene. Inclusive of the bounding cysteine and phenylalanine, the CDR3 is 16 residues long. This entry keeps only the CDR3 DNA: 48 bases, framed from base 1. Trimming accounts for 2 bases at V and 8 bases at J, while the number of junction bases matched to no gene is 7. The method behind the library was the immunoSEQ multiplex PCR assay. This immuneACCESS table, as held by TCRdb, lists in-frame sequences with V and J called but not all clones. Of the missing ones, under half trace to an unresolved V gene in checked studies; the others have no known cause. Here the sample has about 96,000 clones; 92% occur a single time. Around 2.7% of the sample goes to the ten largest clones.

The input for sequencing was peripheral blood, taken in the first trimester of pregnancy. The rearranged segments are TRBV5-1 and TRBJ2-1; 13 junctional bases match TRBD2. This sequence was found in a female donor with multiple sclerosis, enrolled in a pregnancy study. The sequenced DNA is TGCGCCAGCAGCTTCCGGACTAGCGGGAGTTCCCATGAGCAGTTCTTC. It specifies CASSFRTSGSSHEQFF.